The 30 T cell receptor beta chains in this list originate from one sample, sequenced in a study of low-dose radiotherapy and immunotherapy resistance in tumors. Time point indicated: after trial treatment. Treatment defined: LDRT plus nivolumab, ipilimumab, low-dose cyclophosphamide and aspirin (RACIN trial). TRAV and TRBV primers primed cDNA for both TCRalpha and TCRbeta. Amplification of TCRs used a constant-region primer and V-primer adapter for roughly 21 PCR cycles. TCRdb reprocessed the reads with MiXCR, giving one entry per CDR3 protein. The table has approximately 100,000 distinct CDR3 sequences, 20% seen once. Sample: PBMCs, taken after low-dose radiotherapy plus immunotherapy. The source of these receptors is a male donor with prostate cancer.

This chain links TRBV12-3 or TRBV12-4 with TRBJ2-1; D may be TRBD2 (5 bases). V dropped 4 bases and J dropped 13 bases, with 14 bases sitting between them. The length of the CDR3 is 12 residues. CDR3 in DNA: TGTGCCAGCAGTTCCCTGGTGGGAGCACAGTTCTTC. It translates to CASSSLVGAQFF.

The sample holds many counts of this clonotype. This rearrangement joins TRBV12-3 or TRBV12-4 to TRBJ2-1; 12 nucleotides line up with TRBD2. The ends lost 7 bases at V and 8 bases at J; junction bases unmatched: 6. The CDR3 covers 14 residues. CDR3 nucleotides: TGTGCCAGCAACCTAGCGGGGGGGCCCCATGAGCAGTTCTTC. It encodes CASNLAGGPHEQFF.

This clonotype has at least ten counts. The chain combines TRBV20-1 with TRBJ2-5, with D tentatively TRBD1 or TRBD2 (6 bases each). This CDR3 comprises 13 residues. Deletions cut 1 base from V and 5 bases from J, with 11 bases between. CDR1 and CDR2 from the germline V gene are DFQATT and SNEGSKA (reference sequence). The CDR3 loop is CSARAQGRETQYF. The CDR3 coding sequence is TGCAGTGCTAGAGCTCAGGGGAGGGAGACCCAGTACTTC.

The chain couples TRBV6-2 or TRBV6-3 to TRBJ2-7; D gene ambiguous. This CDR3 has 13 amino acids. Per germline, CDR1 MNHEY and CDR2 SVGEGT. Trimming cost V 3 bases and J 6 bases, with 12 bases left between them. CDR3 residues: CASSYSRVTEQYF. The CDR3 DNA is TGTGCCAGCAGTTATTCAAGGGTTACCGAGCAGTACTTC.

This clonotype was picked up many times. The chain uses TRBV6-4 and TRBJ2-3, with 10 bases aligning to TRBD2. The CDR3 loop spans 16 amino acids. CDR1 and CDR2 from the germline V gene are MRHNA and SNTAGT. With 0 bases clipped from V and 4 bases from J, the junction kept 4 bases outside the gene matches. The CDR3 DNA reads as TGTGCCAGCAGTGACTCGAGCGGGGGGGCCGCAGATACGCAGTATTTT. Protein sequence: CASSDSSGGAADTQYF.

This clonotype was seen only a few times. This chain joins TRBV2 and TRBJ2-1; D is undetermined. The germline V gene encodes CDR1 SNHLY and CDR2 FYNNEI. The CDR3 is 15 residues long. Trimming left V 0 bases short and J 6 bases short, with 12 bases between. The CDR3 sequence is CASSEASSWPNEQFF. In DNA form, the CDR3 reads TGTGCCAGCAGTGAAGCGTCTAGTTGGCCCAATGAGCAGTTCTTC.

In this sample, this clonotype turned up a few times. J is TRBJ2-7 and V is TRBV4-2; TRBD1 aligns across 9 bases. The junction had 4 bases not matched to a gene; V was cut back by 1 base and J by 6 bases. Germline V gene lookup returns CDR1 LGHNA and CDR2 YNFKEQ. The CDR3 is made up of 14 amino acids. CDR3 nucleotide sequence: TGTGCCAGCAGCCAAGGGACAGGGGCAGTCGAGCAGTACTTC. Translation: CASSQGTGAVEQYF.

The sample holds many counts of this clonotype. The rearrangement joins TRBV3-1 to TRBJ2-1; D possibly corresponds to TRBD2 (5 bases). Deletions cut 4 bases from V and 4 bases from J, with 14 bases between. The CDR3 is 15 residues long. Germline V gives CDR1 LGHDT, CDR2 YNNKEL (reference sequence). This CDR3 reads CASSPSGSGYNEQFF. In DNA, the CDR3 is TGTGCCAGCAGCCCCTCGGGGAGCGGTTACAATGAGCAGTTCTTC.

The sample holds many counts of this clonotype. The V and J genes are TRBV10-2 and TRBJ2-7; 7 positions agree with TRBD1. Trimming removed 6 bases from V and 0 bases from J; junction bases left unmatched: 2. Germline lookup yields CDR1 WSHSY and CDR2 SAAADI. The CDR3 covers 13 residues. The CDR3 DNA sequence: TGCGCCAGCAGCGGACAGGACTCCTACGAGCAGTACTTC. This encodes CASSGQDSYEQYF.

This clonotype was seen many times. The chain uses TRBV3-1 and TRBJ2-7; TRBD2 aligns across 10 bases. This CDR3 spans 17 amino acids. V dropped 2 bases and J dropped 0; count of bases not matched to a gene: 7. Germline CDR1 LGHDT, CDR2 YNNKEL (reference sequence). The CDR3 sequence is CASSQPDSGGLSYEQYF. The DNA for the CDR3 is TGTGCCAGCAGCCAACCTGATAGCGGGGGGCTCTCCTACGAGCAGTACTTC.

The chain employs TRBV6-2 or TRBV6-3 and TRBJ1-2; TRBD1 matches at 9 bases. The CDR3 is 13 amino acids. J was trimmed by 8 bases and V by 5 bases; bases with no gene match: 6. CDR1 is MNHEY, CDR2 SVGEGT, per germline. The CDR3 nucleotides read TGTGCCAGCAGTGAAGCAACAGGGGGCGGCTACACCTTC. It translates to CASSEATGGGYTF.

The CDR3 DNA reads TGTGCCAGCAGCTGGAACGGATACATTGAAGCTTTCTTT. Protein product: CASSWNGYIEAFF. The chain has TRBV27 and TRBJ1-1, with D hard to call. This CDR3 region has 13 residues. The germline V gene encodes CDR1 MNHEY and CDR2 SMNVEV (reference sequence). Trimming left V 6 bases short and J 7 bases short, with 15 bases between.

This clonotype has a count of ten or more. The J gene is TRBJ1-2, the V gene TRBV7-9, with 7 positions matching TRBD1. Germline CDR1 reads SEHNR; CDR2 reads FQNEAQ (reference sequence). CDR3 length: 14 amino acids. J was trimmed by 7 bases and V by 2 bases; bases with no gene match: 7. For the CDR3, the DNA is TGTGCCAGCAGCTTAAGGGGGCCAGGAGCTGGCTACACCTTC. Translated, it gives CASSLRGPGAGYTF.

This clonotype has at least ten counts. The gene calls are TRBV20-1 and TRBJ2-5; 7 bases line up with TRBD2. Germline values: CDR1 DFQATT, CDR2 SNEGSKA (reference sequence). Trimming cost V 6 bases and J 7 bases; bases outside gene matches: 11. The CDR3 extends over 13 amino acids. CDR3 bases: TGCAGTGCCCCTCTGGGGGGGGATGGGACCCAGTACTTC. Its translation is CSAPLGGDGTQYF.

This clonotype has ten or more counts. This chain links TRBV29-1 with TRBJ1-4, with TRBD1 identical over 8 bases. Germline CDR1 SQVTM, CDR2 ANQGSEA. The CDR3 extends over 14 amino acids. Trimming cost V 5 bases and J 4 bases; bases outside gene matches: 6. The CDR3 protein is CSVSTGVLNEKLFF. In DNA, the CDR3 is TGCAGCGTTTCGACAGGGGTCCTTAATGAAAAACTGTTTTTT.

This clonotype was seen many times. V is TRBV6-6 and J is TRBJ2-3; D is possibly TRBD1 (5 bases). The germline gives CDR1 MNHNY, CDR2 SVGAGI (reference sequence). With 7 bases removed from V and 0 bases from J, the gap between germline ends came to 14 bases. The CDR3 has 15 residues. The CDR3 DNA is TGTGCCAGCACCCCGCCAGGGTCTAGCACAGATACGCAGTATTTT. Its protein product is CASTPPGSSTDTQYF.

DNA of the CDR3: TGCGCCAGCAGCCACCCCCCTTCCGTGAGACAACCTAATGAAAAACTGTTTTTT. This sequence encodes CASSHPPSVRQPNEKLFF. The V call is TRBV4-1, the J call TRBJ1-4; D unclear. From germline, CDR1 is MGHRA and CDR2 YSYEKL. The V end lost 3 bases, the J end lost 3 bases, and 20 bases lay between the germline ends. There are 18 residues in the CDR3.

This clonotype showed up many times. The rearrangement joins TRBV19 to TRBJ2-1; 10 nucleotides line up with TRBD1. With 4 bases clipped from V and 8 bases from J, the junction kept 8 bases outside the gene matches. This CDR3 has 15 residues. Germline assignment: CDR1 LNHDA and CDR2 SQIVND (reference sequence). The CDR3 DNA sequence: TGTGCCAGTAGTAGACAGGGGGCTTCTCTCGATGAGCAGTTCTTC. It is translated as CASSRQGASLDEQFF.

This clonotype was seen repeatedly, ten times or more. The CDR3 nucleotides read TGCAGTGCTAGGGCCGGGACAGGGTCCAACTATGGCTACACCTTC. It codes for CSARAGTGSNYGYTF. The chain uses TRBV20-1 and TRBJ1-2; 9 bases are shared with TRBD1. There are 15 residues in the CDR3. Trimming cost V 3 bases and J 2 bases; bases outside gene matches: 7. The V gene's germline CDR1 is DFQATT and CDR2 SNEGSKA (reference sequence).

This clonotype was seen at least ten times. J is TRBJ2-1 and V is TRBV14; D is possibly TRBD1 (5 bases). V gave up 2 bases and J gave up 7 bases, with 9 bases separating them. Per the germline V gene, CDR1 is SGHDN and CDR2 is FVKESK. The CDR3 extends over 13 amino acids. The CDR3 sequence is CASSQISGNEQFF. Here the CDR3 DNA reads TGTGCCAGCAGCCAAATTTCAGGGAATGAGCAGTTCTTC.

This clonotype was counted many times. The chain links TRBV19 to TRBJ2-2, with D perhaps TRBD1 (6 bases). CDR1 LNHDA and CDR2 SQIVND come from the germline V gene (reference sequence). The CDR3 is 15 amino acids. Trimming removed 1 base at V and 6 bases at J, with 12 bases between. CDR3 coding DNA: TGTGCCAGTAGTATAGGACAACAGGGCTCCGGGGAGCTGTTTTTT. Protein product: CASSIGQQGSGELFF.

A word on this clonotype: Since a much larger clone is just one base distant, this may be a read error. The chain recombines TRBV4-1 with TRBJ2-3; 9 bases map to TRBD2. The CDR3 has 18 residues. V was clipped by 4 bases and J by 5 bases; unmatched bases: 16. Germline V gene sequence: CDR1 MGHRA, CDR2 YSYEKL. The CDR3 spells CASSLIPTRGGAIDTQYF. The CDR3 DNA sequence: TGCGCCAGCAGCCTTATTCCGACCCGCGGGGGGGCGATAGATACGCAGTATTTT.

The table lists this clonotype with many counts. The chain combines TRBV19 with TRBJ1-4; D not resolved. Between the trimmed V and J ends, which lost 7 bases and 2 bases, there was a span of 5 bases. Germline CDR1 is LNHDA and CDR2 is SQIVND (reference sequence). This CDR3 is built from 12 residues. The CDR3 reads CASKVTNEKLFF. CDR3 bases: TGTGCCAGTAAGGTCACTAATGAAAAACTGTTTTTT.

This clonotype was detected many times. V and J are TRBV3-1 and TRBJ2-2; a possible D gene is TRBD2 (5 bases). Trimming shortened V by 4 bases and J by 1 base, and 19 bases separated the two germline ends. Germline V gene lookup returns CDR1 LGHDT and CDR2 YNNKEL (reference sequence). The CDR3 contains 18 residues. The CDR3 nucleotides are TGTGCCAGCAGCCCCCAGGCCCCTCTGGCGGGGAACACCGGGGAGCTGTTTTTT. Its translation: CASSPQAPLAGNTGELFF.

Many counts were recorded for this clonotype. The chain has TRBV3-1 and TRBJ1-6; TRBD1 might be the D (5 bases). This CDR3 is built from 14 residues. Germline-derived CDR1 and CDR2 are LGHDT and YNNKEL (reference sequence). The V gene lost 2 bases and the J gene lost 10 bases, with 12 bases spanning the gap. This CDR3 reads CASSQQGLRSPLHF. Written as DNA, the CDR3 is TGTGCCAGCAGCCAACAGGGTTTAAGGTCACCCCTCCACTTT. The variable domain in full, with the rest retrieved from reference TRBV3-1 and TRBJ1-6, is DTAVSQTPKYLVTQMGNDKSIKCEQNLGHDTMYWYKQDSKKFLKIMFSYNNKELIINETVPNRFSPKSPDKAHLNLHINSLELGDSAVYFCASSQQGLRSPLHFGNGTRLTVT.

There are many counts of this clonotype. This chain connects TRBV10-3 to TRBJ2-7; D is perhaps TRBD2 (6 bases). There are 12 residues in the CDR3. Trimming cost V 10 bases and J 3 bases, with 13 bases left between them. Looked up from germline, CDR1 is ENHRY and CDR2 is SYGVKD. DNA for the CDR3: TGTGCCACCCAGCCCGGGGGCTACGAGCAGTACTTC. It encodes CATQPGGYEQYF.

This clonotype was found a few times. The rearrangement links TRBV7-9 to TRBJ2-2; a possible D gene is TRBD1 (7 bases). The germline V gene encodes CDR1 SEHNR and CDR2 FQNEAQ (reference sequence). The germline V and J ends were trimmed by 3 bases and 6 bases, with 14 bases remaining between them. This CDR3 contains 15 residues. The CDR3 protein is CASSFPGGGAGELFF. DNA for the CDR3: TGTGCCAGCAGCTTTCCAGGGGGAGGCGCCGGGGAGCTGTTTTTT.

The chain recombines TRBV5-5 with TRBJ1-4; TRBD1 agrees at 8 bases. The CDR3 is 14 amino acids. The V segment lost 4 bases and the J segment 10 bases; nucleotides outside the gene matches: 9. Germline V gene data show CDR1 as SGHKS and CDR2 as YYEKEE (reference sequence). The CDR3 nucleotides are TGTGCCAGCAGCATGTACTACAGGGGGAGAAAACTGTTTTTT. It yields the protein CASSMYYRGRKLFF.

This clonotype was found many times. The V call is TRBV28, the J call TRBJ2-7; D is unclear. With 5 bases removed from V and 3 bases from J, the gap between germline ends came to 2 bases. CDR1 is MDHEN and CDR2 is SYDVKM in the germline V gene. The CDR3 runs 10 residues. CDR3 DNA sequence: TGTGCCAGCAGTCGCTACGAGCAGTACTTC. Translating gives CASSRYEQYF. The full variable domain, its missing parts supplied by reference TRBV28 and TRBJ2-7, is DVKVTQSSRYLVKRTGEKVFLECVQDMDHENMFWYRQDPGLGLRLIYFSYDVKMKEKGDIPEGYSVSREKKERFSLILESASTNQTSMYLCASSRYEQYFGPGTRLTVT.

This clonotype was observed many times. The CDR3 region has the DNA TGTGCCAGCCTTGGGGGGCACTCCTACAATGAGCAGTTCTTC. Its translation is CASLGGHSYNEQFF. The rearrangement links TRBV2 to TRBJ2-1; D is possibly TRBD1 or TRBD2 (6 bases each). Germline values: CDR1 SNHLY, CDR2 FYNNEI. The CDR3 is 14 residues long. Trimming took off 8 bases at V and 0 bases at J, with 11 bases between the two ends.